Listed here are 26 T cell receptor beta chains from one sample, sequenced in a study of blood T cell repertoires in COVID-19. TCRdb's table, derived via immunoSEQ multiplex PCR, lists solely in-frame clones and lacks some. This sample carries tens of thousands of clones, approximately 90% of them seen once, and the ten largest clones take approximately 5.1%. Sequencing used peripheral blood. These TCRs come from a man aged 55-75 years with acute or convalescent COVID-19.

The chain couples TRBV6-2 or TRBV6-3 to TRBJ1-6; D is perhaps TRBD1 (5 bases). This CDR3 is built from 16 residues. Trimming pared 2 bases from V and 5 bases from J, leaving 13 bases between. CDR1 and CDR2 (germline): MNHEY, SVGEGT. The CDR3 sequence: CASSYGTFTHNSPLHF. For the CDR3, the DNA is TGTGCCAGCAGTTACGGGACTTTCACCCATAATTCACCCCTCCACTTT.

This clone showed up just once. The gene calls are TRBV3-1 (or the pseudogene TRBV3-2) and TRBJ2-3, with 12 nucleotides matching TRBD2. Trimming at V came to 5 bases and at J to 0 bases, leaving 3 bases not matched to a gene. Germline V gene lookup returns CDR1 LGHDT and CDR2 YNNKEL (reference sequence). This CDR3 region has 16 residues. The CDR3 protein is CASSNGLAGSTDTQYF. The CDR3 DNA sequence: TGTGCCAGCAGCAACGGACTAGCGGGGAGCACAGATACGCAGTATTTT.

The chain combines TRBV4-3 with TRBJ1-1; 7 nucleotides line up with TRBD1. J was trimmed by 4 bases and V by 1 base; bases with no gene match: 6. Germline V gene sequence: CDR1 LGHNA, CDR2 YSLEER. The CDR3 is 15 residues long. The CDR3 nucleotides read TGCGCCAGCAGCCAAGGTAGGGGGCTAGGCACTGAAGCTTTCTTT. It specifies CASSQGRGLGTEAFF.

The V call is TRBV19, the J call TRBJ2-7; 10 bases are a match to TRBD1. The V segment lost 4 bases and the J segment 6 bases; nucleotides outside the gene matches: 3. The germline gives CDR1 LNHDA, CDR2 SQIVND (reference sequence). This CDR3 has 13 residues. This CDR3 is CASSTDRGGEQYF. The DNA for the CDR3 is TGTGCCAGTAGTACGGACAGGGGGGGCGAGCAGTACTTC.

For the CDR3, the DNA is TGCAGCGTTGAGTGGAAGGGGTGGGGCACTGAAGCTTTCTTT. Amino acids: CSVEWKGWGTEAFF. The chain links TRBV29-1 to TRBJ1-1, with D perhaps matching TRBD1 (5 bases). V was shortened by 3 bases and J by 4 bases, with 15 bases between the two germline ends. The CDR3 has 14 residues. Germline CDR1 reads SQVTM; CDR2 reads ANQGSEA. Using reference TRBV29-1 and TRBJ1-1 for the parts outside the CDR3, the full variable domain is SAVISQKPSRDICQRGTSLTIQCQVDSQVTMMFWYRQQPGQSLTLIATANQGSEATYESGFVIDKFPISRPNLTFSTLTVSNMSPEDSSIYLCSVEWKGWGTEAFFGQGTRLTVV.

This rearrangement joins TRBV7-8 to TRBJ1-4, with D perhaps matching TRBD1 (5 bases). Germline loops: CDR1 SGHVS, CDR2 FQNEAQ. The germline V and J ends were trimmed by 1 base and 8 bases, with 17 bases remaining between them. The CDR3 has 16 amino acids. CDR3 loop: CASSLEPGIRGEKLFF. CDR3 nucleotide sequence: TGTGCCAGCAGCTTAGAACCGGGAATCCGGGGGGAAAAACTGTTTTTT.

This clone occurred once. The chain links TRBV7-8 to TRBJ2-1, with 7 bases matching TRBD2. CDR3 length: 16 amino acids. After removal of 0 bases from V and 2 bases from J, the junction contained 4 bases not matched to a gene. The germline V gene encodes CDR1 SGHVS and CDR2 FQNEAQ. The CDR3 region has the DNA TGTGCCAGCAGCTTAGCTCGGCTAGCGGCCTACAATGAGCAGTTCTTC. It is translated as CASSLARLAAYNEQFF.

This sequence joins TRBV3-1 (or the pseudogene TRBV3-2) and TRBJ2-5, with 10 bases matching TRBD2. V dropped 0 bases and J dropped 2; count of bases not matched to a gene: 9. Looked up from germline, CDR1 is LGHDT and CDR2 is YNNKEL (reference sequence). The CDR3 consists of 18 residues. The CDR3 loop is CASSQEFALAGAQETQYF. In DNA form, the CDR3 reads TGTGCCAGCAGCCAAGAATTCGCCCTAGCGGGGGCTCAAGAGACCCAGTACTTC.

The V gene is TRBV25-1, the J gene TRBJ2-3, with D maybe TRBD2 (5 bases). Germline CDR1 MGHDK, CDR2 SYGVNS. The CDR3 runs 15 residues. Trimming cost V 3 bases and J 3 bases, with 13 bases left between them. CDR3 region: CASSDYGLGTDTQYF. In DNA form, the CDR3 reads TGTGCCAGCAGTGACTATGGACTGGGGACAGATACGCAGTATTTT.

This clone has just one count. The chain is built from TRBV12-3 or TRBV12-4 and TRBJ2-7; perhaps TRBD2 as D (7 bases). V was shortened by 5 bases and J by 8 bases, with 16 bases between the two germline ends. This CDR3 has 13 residues. The CDR3 protein is CASSPRRGGKQYF. The DNA of the CDR3 is TGTGCCAGCAGTCCAAGGAGGGGGGGTAAGCAGTACTTC.

The V call is TRBV7-2, the J call TRBJ1-6, with 11 bases fitting TRBD1. The CDR3 sequence is 15 residues long. With V trimmed by 5 bases and J by 10 bases, 7 bases remained unmatched. The V gene's germline CDR1 is SGHTA and CDR2 FQGNSA. This CDR3 is CASSTGTGGRSPLHF. The CDR3 bases are TGTGCCAGCAGCACCGGGACAGGGGGGAGGTCACCCCTCCACTTT.

Worth noting for this clone: The identical CDR3 is also encoded by other nucleotide sequences in the sample. CDR3 region: CASSIAGGAYEQYF. The CDR3 DNA reads TGTGCCAGTAGTATCGCGGGGGGAGCCTACGAGCAGTACTTC. V gene TRBV19 combines with J gene TRBJ2-7, with TRBD2 identical over 8 bases. The junction had 3 bases not matched to a gene; V was cut back by 3 bases and J by 2 bases. CDR1 and CDR2 (germline): LNHDA, SQIVND (reference sequence). The CDR3 length is 14 residues.

This CDR3 reads CASSVEGQAYNEQFF. The CDR3 region has the DNA TGTGCCAGCAGCGTAGAAGGACAGGCATACAATGAGCAGTTCTTC. V gene TRBV9 combines with J gene TRBJ2-1, with TRBD1 identical over 7 bases. V trimming: 0 bases; J trimming: 4 bases; junction bases outside the gene matches: 4. The CDR3 is made up of 15 amino acids. The germline CDR1 and CDR2 sequences are SGDLS and YYNGEE.

This sequence joins TRBV21-1 and TRBJ1-1. TRBV21-1 is a pseudogene. The CDR3 extends over 15 amino acids. CDR3 in amino acids: CASSKAEVEGREAFF. Here the CDR3 DNA reads TGTGCCAGCAGCAAAGCAGAGGTAGAGGGCAGGGAAGCTTTCTTT.

This clone was detected once. J is TRBJ2-3 and V is TRBV4-2, with TRBD2 matching over 8 bases. Germline lookup yields CDR1 LGHNA and CDR2 YNFKEQ. V shed 0 bases, J shed 7 bases, and the junction held 6 bases outside the gene matches. This CDR3 region has 15 residues. This CDR3 is CASSQDNSGGNTQYF. As DNA, the CDR3 is TGTGCCAGCAGCCAAGATAACAGCGGGGGTAATACGCAGTATTTT.

This clone appeared once. The genes are TRBV7-9 and TRBJ2-1; 7 nucleotides line up with TRBD2. CDR1 and CDR2 (germline): SEHNR, FQNEAQ (reference sequence). This CDR3 has 16 amino acids. V lost 4 bases, J lost 5 bases, and 11 bases stayed unmatched. The CDR3 nucleotides are TGTGCCAGCAGCTCCCCCGTCGGGGGGTCAAACAATGAGCAGTTCTTC. Protein sequence: CASSSPVGGSNNEQFF.

The chain links TRBV7-2 to TRBJ1-5; tentative D call: TRBD1 (5 bases). Germline loops: CDR1 SGHTA, CDR2 FQGNSA. V was pared by 5 bases and J by 7 bases, with 15 bases between. The length of the CDR3 is 14 residues. Here the CDR3 reads CASSQNGGGQPQHF. CDR3 coding DNA: TGTGCCAGCAGCCAAAACGGGGGGGGGCAGCCCCAGCATTTT.

A single count supports this clone. The chain recombines TRBV7-6 with TRBJ2-3, with D possibly being TRBD1 (6 bases). V was shortened by 5 bases and J by 2 bases, with 14 bases between the two germline ends. The CDR3 contains 15 residues. The germline V gene has CDR1 SGHVS and CDR2 FNYEAQ. The CDR3 region is CASSHTTGFTDTQYF. The CDR3 region has the DNA TGTGCCAGCAGCCATACGACAGGCTTCACAGATACGCAGTATTTT.

The chain links TRBV10-2 to TRBJ2-1; the match to TRBD1 covers 8 bases. CDR3 length: 14 amino acids. Germline V gives CDR1 WSHSY, CDR2 SAAADI. The trim removed 3 bases at V and 5 bases at J, leaving 3 bases unmatched. For the CDR3, the DNA is TGCGCCAGCAGTGAACAGGGGGTAAACAATGAGCAGTTCTTC. Protein sequence: CASSEQGVNNEQFF.

This clone was observed a few times. The chain uses TRBV6-5 and TRBJ2-2; possible D gene TRBD1, 6 bases. The length of the CDR3 is 14 residues. Germline V lookup: CDR1 MNHEY, CDR2 SVGAGI. Trimming cost V 7 bases and J 1 base, with 10 bases left between them. CDR3 residues: CASNSQGNTGELFF. CDR3 sequence (DNA): TGTGCCAGCAACTCACAGGGGAACACCGGGGAGCTGTTTTTT.

The chain recombines TRBV19 with TRBJ1-5; D is ambiguous. The CDR3 sequence is 14 residues long. The germline V gene encodes CDR1 LNHDA and CDR2 SQIVND (reference sequence). Trimming shortened V by 3 bases and J by 0 bases, and 6 bases separated the two germline ends. The CDR3 loop is CASSMRISNQPQHF. The CDR3 nucleotides are TGTGCCAGTAGTATGCGGATTAGCAATCAGCCCCAGCATTTT. Looking up the rest from reference TRBV19 and TRBJ1-5 gives the full variable domain: DGGITQSPKYLFRKEGQNVTLSCEQNLNHDAMYWYRQDPGQGLRLIYYSQIVNDFQKGDIAEGYSVSREKKESFPLTVTSAQKNPTAFYLCASSMRISNQPQHFGDGTRLSIL.

J is TRBJ2-5 and V is TRBV10-3, with D tentatively TRBD1 (6 bases). CDR1 and CDR2 from the germline V gene are ENHRY and SYGVKD. There are 13 residues in the CDR3. Trimming removed 9 bases from V and 5 bases from J, with 16 bases in between. Written as DNA, the CDR3 is TGTGCCATAAAGGACAGAGAAGCGGAGACCCAGTACTTC. This translates into CAIKDREAETQYF.

This rearrangement joins TRBV10-3 to TRBJ1-2, with 7 bases identical to TRBD1. With V trimmed by 10 bases and J by 4 bases, 3 bases remained unmatched. There are 11 residues in the CDR3. Germline V lookup: CDR1 ENHRY, CDR2 SYGVKD. In nucleotides, the CDR3 is TGTGCCACCGGACAGGCCTATGGCTACACCTTC. This codes for CATGQAYGYTF.

V is TRBV24-1 and J is TRBJ2-1; no clear D. This CDR3 contains 13 residues. The germline gives CDR1 KGHDR, CDR2 SFDVKD. Trimming cost V 0 bases and J 6 bases, with 5 bases left between them. CDR3 in amino acids: CATSDLASNEQFF. For the CDR3, the DNA is TGTGCCACCAGTGATTTGGCTAGCAATGAGCAGTTCTTC.

Concerning this clone: Relative to the germline gene, one junction end is altered; a read error may explain this. This chain's CDR3 is CASSFKDSALF. The CDR3 region has the DNA TGTGCCAGCAGTTTCAAGGACAGTGCCCTTTTT. The chain joins TRBV6-4 to TRBJ1-4, with D tentatively TRBD1 (6 bases). Germline CDR1 MRHNA, CDR2 SNTAGT. The CDR3 extends over 11 amino acids.

CDR3 DNA: TGTGCCAGCAGCCAAGGGGGCGCGAATGTCTACGAGCAGTACTTC. Translating it yields CASSQGGANVYEQYF. The rearrangement links TRBV7-3 to TRBJ2-7; 7 nucleotides line up with TRBD1. V lost 5 bases, J lost 3 bases, and 10 bases stayed unmatched. The germline V gene encodes CDR1 SGHTA and CDR2 FQGTGA. The CDR3 extends over 15 amino acids.